The 18 T cell receptor beta chains below all came from one sample that was sequenced in a study of T cell changes during pregnancy in multiple sclerosis. Clones were sequenced by immunoSEQ multiplex PCR, and TCRdb holds only the in-frame ones, with some missing. The sample holds around 62,000 clones, 93% seen once. The sample was CD8+ T cells from peripheral blood mononuclear cells, taken in the second trimester of pregnancy. Receptors originate from a female donor with multiple sclerosis, enrolled in a pregnancy study.

V is TRBV5-4 and J is TRBJ2-7; TRBD2 is a possible D gene (6 bases). Germline V gene data show CDR1 as SGHNT and CDR2 as YYREEE (reference sequence). The CDR3 consists of 14 residues. V was pared by 4 bases and J by 4 bases, with 15 bases between. The CDR3 sequence is CASSHRDLAYEQYF. In DNA, the CDR3 is TGTGCCAGCAGCCACCGGGACCTAGCGTACGAGCAGTACTTC.

V is TRBV10-1 and J is TRBJ2-2; 7 nucleotides align to TRBD2. Germline V gene data show CDR1 as WNHNN and CDR2 as SYGVQD (reference sequence). The junction had 12 bases not matched to a gene; V was cut back by 2 bases and J by 0 bases. The CDR3 is 19 residues long. CDR3 sequence: CASSEGFGGVLANTGELFF. The CDR3 coding sequence is TGCGCCAGCAGTGAGGGTTTTGGGGGGGTCCTCGCGAACACCGGGGAGCTGTTTTTT.

V gene TRBV7-9 combines with J gene TRBJ2-1; possibly TRBD2 for D (6 bases). CDR1 is SEHNR and CDR2 is FQNEAQ in the germline V gene (reference sequence). This CDR3 region has 17 residues. Trimming pared 2 bases from V and 4 bases from J, leaving 18 bases between. The CDR3 nucleotides read TGTGCCAGCAGCTTAATCCAGGGAGGTAGCTTGTACAATGAGCAGTTCTTC. Its translation: CASSLIQGGSLYNEQFF.

The chain is built from TRBV10-3 and TRBJ2-1; TRBD1 matches 7 bases. The CDR3 runs 15 residues. V was clipped by 2 bases and J by 4 bases; unmatched bases: 5. Germline V gene data show CDR1 as ENHRY and CDR2 as SYGVKD. The CDR3 nucleotides read TGTGCCATCAGTGAGGTTGGGACAGCGTACAATGAGCAGTTCTTC. This translates into CAISEVGTAYNEQFF.

V gene TRBV4-2 combines with J gene TRBJ1-1; D perhaps matches TRBD1 (5 bases). Germline CDR1 is LGHNA and CDR2 is YNFKEQ. Trimming took 0 bases from V and 0 from J, leaving 11 bases between them. This CDR3 has 16 residues. As DNA, the CDR3 is TGTGCCAGCAGCCAAGATTCTGGACAATTGAACACTGAAGCTTTCTTT. Translation gives CASSQDSGQLNTEAFF.

The chain couples TRBV7-9 to TRBJ2-3; weak D call: TRBD1 (5 bases). Trimming took 5 bases from V and 0 from J, leaving 12 bases between them. CDR1 SEHNR and CDR2 FQNEAQ come from the germline V gene (reference sequence). The CDR3 covers 15 residues. CDR3 amino acids: CASSLQQESTDTQYF. CDR3 bases: TGTGCCAGCAGCCTCCAACAGGAGAGCACAGATACGCAGTATTTT. Using reference TRBV7-9 and TRBJ2-3 for the parts outside the CDR3, the full variable domain is DTGVSQNPRHKITKRGQNVTFRCDPISEHNRLYWYRQTLGQGPEFLTYFQNEAQLEKSRLLSDRFSAERPKGSFSTLEIQRTEQGDSAMYLCASSLQQESTDTQYFGPGTRLTVL.

The chain has TRBV5-1 and TRBJ2-3; 10 bases map to TRBD2. Germline-derived CDR1 and CDR2 are SGHRS and YFSETQ. V dropped 0 bases and J dropped 4; count of bases not matched to a gene: 8. This CDR3 has 17 residues. CDR3 coding DNA: TGCGCCAGCAGCTTGGACCTAGCGGGAGTAAAGCCAGATACGCAGTATTTT. This sequence encodes CASSLDLAGVKPDTQYF.

The rearrangement joins TRBV19 to TRBJ2-1; D uncertain. Trimming took off 5 bases at V and 0 bases at J, with 11 bases between the two ends. Germline values: CDR1 LNHDA, CDR2 SQIVND (reference sequence). CDR3 size: 15 residues. The CDR3 region is CASSPETFSYNEQFF. In nucleotides, the CDR3 is TGTGCCAGTAGTCCCGAGACTTTCTCCTACAATGAGCAGTTCTTC.

The CDR3 spells CASSLQSGISGNTIYF. CDR3 bases: TGTGCCAGCAGCTTACAGTCAGGGATCTCTGGAAACACCATATATTTT. The V and J genes are TRBV7-6 and TRBJ1-3; weak D call: TRBD1 (5 bases). Germline V gives CDR1 SGHVS, CDR2 FNYEAQ. Trimming cost V 2 bases and J 0 bases, with 11 bases left between them. This CDR3 contains 16 residues.

This chain links TRBV28 with TRBJ2-1; no clear D. CDR3 length: 11 residues. Trimming took 3 bases from V and 5 from J, leaving 2 bases between them. Germline V gives CDR1 MDHEN, CDR2 SYDVKM. The DNA for the CDR3 is TGTGCCAGCAGTTTCGACAATGAGCAGTTCTTC. This encodes CASSFDNEQFF. Full variable domain (remainder filled in from reference TRBV28 and TRBJ2-1): DVKVTQSSRYLVKRTGEKVFLECVQDMDHENMFWYRQDPGLGLRLIYFSYDVKMKEKGDIPEGYSVSREKKERFSLILESASTNQTSMYLCASSFDNEQFFGPGTRLTVL.

The chain has TRBV7-9 and TRBJ2-1, with 10 positions matching TRBD1. After removal of 3 bases from V and 9 bases from J, the junction contained 8 bases not matched to a gene. This CDR3 spans 15 amino acids. In germline, CDR1 is SEHNR, CDR2 FQNEAQ (reference sequence). CDR3 loop: CASSFATGGFFEQFF. In DNA form, the CDR3 reads TGTGCCAGCAGCTTCGCGACAGGGGGCTTTTTTGAGCAGTTCTTC.

The sample holds one count of this clone. The rearrangement joins TRBV5-1 to TRBJ2-1; D possibly corresponds to TRBD1 (6 bases). The CDR3 has 15 residues. V was trimmed by 2 bases and J by 4 bases, leaving 13 bases between them. The germline V gene encodes CDR1 SGHRS and CDR2 YFSETQ. This CDR3 is CASSLQTGLYNEQFF. CDR3 coding DNA: TGCGCCAGCAGCTTACAGACAGGACTGTACAATGAGCAGTTCTTC.

This chain joins TRBV6-5 and TRBJ2-5, with D possibly TRBD1 on 8 matching bases. The CDR3 totals 15 residues. The V end was cut by 6 bases, the J end by 5 bases, with 19 bases between. Germline V gene data show CDR1 as MNHEY and CDR2 as SVGAGI. The CDR3 loop reads CASSHRGGSLETQYF. The CDR3 nucleotides read TGTGCCAGCAGCCACAGGGGGGGCTCCTTGGAGACCCAGTACTTC.

V gene TRBV7-6 combines with J gene TRBJ1-1; perhaps TRBD1 as D (5 bases). Trimming cost V 2 bases and J 2 bases, with 15 bases left between them. Germline assignment: CDR1 SGHVS and CDR2 FNYEAQ. This CDR3 is 16 amino acids long. The CDR3 reads CASSLSPETANTEAFF. The CDR3 DNA reads TGTGCCAGCAGCTTATCCCCTGAGACAGCTAACACTGAAGCTTTCTTT. Combining the CDR3 with reference TRBV7-6 and TRBJ1-1 gives the whole variable domain GAGVSQSPRYKVTKRGQDVALRCDPISGHVSLYWYRQALGQGPEFLTYFNYEAQQDKSGLPNDRFSAERPEGSISTLTIQRTEQRDSAMYRCASSLSPETANTEAFFGQGTRLTVV.

The CDR3 region is CASRTGTGRTYEQYF. The CDR3 DNA follows: TGTGCCAGCAGGACCGGGACAGGGAGAACCTACGAGCAGTACTTC. The V and J genes are TRBV7-9 and TRBJ2-7, with 9 bases lining up with TRBD1. The CDR3 extends over 15 amino acids. From germline, CDR1 is SEHNR and CDR2 FQNEAQ (reference sequence). Trimming took 6 bases from V and 2 from J; bases not matched to a gene: 8.

The J gene is TRBJ1-3, the V gene TRBV4-1; D call uncertain. Germline V gene sequence: CDR1 MGHRA, CDR2 YSYEKL. V lost 0 bases and J 0 bases, leaving 6 bases between the germline ends. CDR3 length: 15 residues. CDR3 sequence (DNA): TGCGCCAGCAGCCAAGATTCGGGCTCTGGAAACACCATATATTTT. Translation gives CASSQDSGSGNTIYF.

This clone was picked up one time. The chain couples TRBV10-3 to TRBJ1-2; D possibly corresponds to TRBD1 (6 bases). The CDR3 totals 15 residues. CDR1 and CDR2 from the germline V gene are ENHRY and SYGVKD. V was trimmed by 6 bases and J by 3 bases, leaving 17 bases between them. The chain's CDR3 is CAIRRGGDWDYGYTF. In DNA, the CDR3 is TGTGCCATCAGGCGAGGGGGGGATTGGGACTATGGCTACACCTTC.

V gene TRBV10-1 combines with J gene TRBJ2-1; D remains unclear. V was cut by 2 bases and J by 0 bases, with 11 bases left in between. Looked up from germline, CDR1 is WNHNN and CDR2 is SYGVQD (reference sequence). This CDR3 is 16 amino acids long. CDR3 nucleotides: TGCGCCAGCAGTGAGGGCGGAAAGAGCTCCTACAATGAGCAGTTCTTC. It encodes CASSEGGKSSYNEQFF.